A single sample gave rise to the 31 T cell receptor beta chains below, sequenced in a study of blood T cell repertoires in COVID-19. Sequencing used immunoSEQ multiplex PCR; TCRdb keeps in-frame clones, though not all of them. This sample carries about 88,000 clones, around 85% of them seen once, and the ten largest clones take about 14%. The sample was peripheral blood. The receptors here all came from a woman between 65 and 79 years old with acute or convalescent COVID-19.

V gene TRBV9 combines with J gene TRBJ2-2, with 9 bases identical to TRBD1. Germline V gene data show CDR1 as SGDLS and CDR2 as YYNGEE. This CDR3 spans 16 amino acids. V lost 7 bases, J lost 0 bases, and 7 bases stayed unmatched. In nucleotides, the CDR3 is TGTGCCAGCTCGACAGGGGGTACCTCGAACACCGGGGAGCTGTTTTTT. Its protein product is CASSTGGTSNTGELFF.

The J gene is TRBJ1-6, the V gene TRBV7-8, with D possibly TRBD1 on 6 matching bases. This CDR3 has 15 residues. The germline gives CDR1 SGHVS, CDR2 FQNEAQ. V lost 1 base and J lost 9, with 13 bases in between. The CDR3 DNA reads TGTGCCAGCAGCTTAGAGACTGGACAGTCTTCACCCCTCCACTTT. This gives the protein CASSLETGQSSPLHF.

V usage is TRBV28 and J usage is TRBJ2-2, with D perhaps TRBD1 (6 bases). The V end was cut by 11 bases, the J end by 2 bases, with 9 bases between. The CDR3 totals 12 residues. Germline assignment: CDR1 MDHEN and CDR2 SYDVKM. This CDR3 reads CAAQGNTGELFF. CDR3 in DNA: TGTGCCGCACAGGGAAACACCGGGGAGCTGTTTTTT.

The V and J genes are TRBV5-1 and TRBJ2-2; tentatively, D is TRBD2 (6 bases). The CDR3 length is 15 residues. Germline values: CDR1 SGHRS, CDR2 YFSETQ. Trimming shortened V by 2 bases and J by 0 bases, and 8 bases separated the two germline ends. This CDR3 reads CASSFSGPNTGELFF. As DNA, the CDR3 is TGCGCCAGCAGCTTTAGCGGACCGAACACCGGGGAGCTGTTTTTT.

This sequence joins TRBV5-1 and TRBJ2-1; 10 nucleotides line up with TRBD2. CDR3 size: 18 residues. V gave up 1 base and J gave up 7 bases; unmatched junction bases: 14. Germline loops: CDR1 SGHRS, CDR2 YFSETQ. The CDR3, as DNA: TGCGCCAGCAGCTTGCTAGGGAGCGGGAGGGGGGCCGGGAATGAGCAGTTCTTC. It codes for CASSLLGSGRGAGNEQFF.

The rearrangement uses TRBV9 and TRBJ2-2, with D maybe TRBD2 (6 bases). Germline CDR1 reads SGDLS; CDR2 reads YYNGEE. The CDR3 contains 17 residues. V lost 0 bases to trimming and J lost 6 bases, with 18 bases between them. CDR3 bases: TGTGCCAGCAGCGTAGCGGGAGTAGACCGGTGGGCCGGGGAGCTGTTTTTT. This translates into CASSVAGVDRWAGELFF.

V gene TRBV10-3 combines with J gene TRBJ2-1, with 10 positions matching TRBD2. This CDR3 contains 14 residues. V lost 6 bases, J lost 5 bases, and 4 bases stayed unmatched. In germline, CDR1 is ENHRY, CDR2 SYGVKD. The CDR3 coding sequence is TGTGCCATCAGCCCGGGACTAGCGAACAATGAGCAGTTCTTC. Protein sequence: CAISPGLANNEQFF.

The V gene is TRBV19, the J gene TRBJ1-5, with 9 bases lining up with TRBD1. CDR3 length: 12 amino acids. V gave up 7 bases and J gave up 15 bases; unmatched junction bases: 10. Germline V gives CDR1 LNHDA, CDR2 SQIVND (reference sequence). The CDR3 bases are TGTGCCAGTATTTCACAGGGGGCCGTCCGGCATTTT. Translation: CASISQGAVRHF.

CDR3 loop: CASSLIGLQAPSYNEQFF. CDR3 DNA: TGTGCCAGCAGCTTAATTGGACTACAAGCTCCTTCCTACAATGAGCAGTTCTTC. The V and J genes are TRBV11-2 and TRBJ2-1; maybe TRBD2 (6 bases). The V gene's germline CDR1 is SGHAT and CDR2 FQNNGV. The V end was cut by 2 bases, the J end by 1 base, with 18 bases between. The CDR3 loop spans 18 amino acids. Full variable domain (missing parts from reference TRBV11-2 and TRBJ2-1): EAGVAQSPRYKIIEKRQSVAFWCNPISGHATLYWYQQILGQGPKLLIQFQNNGVVDDSQLPKDRFSAERLKGVDSTLKIQPAKLEDSAVYLCASSLIGLQAPSYNEQFFGPGTRLTVL.

This chain uses TRBV21-1 with TRBJ1-2. TRBV21-1 is shown as a pseudogene. CDR3 length: 14 amino acids. CDR3 sequence reads: CASSTVGTFYGYTF. CDR3 nucleotide sequence: TGTGCCAGCAGCACAGTCGGGACTTTTTATGGCTACACCTTC.

V is TRBV7-9 and J is TRBJ1-2; no clear D gene. Germline loops: CDR1 SEHNR, CDR2 FQNEAQ (reference sequence). V lost 6 bases to trimming and J lost 8 bases, with 34 bases between them. This CDR3 comprises 19 residues. The CDR3 here is CASRSTSTAIRDGLWGYTF. The CDR3 DNA reads TGTGCCAGCAGATCGACCTCAACGGCGATACGGGATGGATTATGGGGCTACACCTTC.

In DNA form, the CDR3 reads TGTGCCAGCAGCTTGGGCGGGAGGGGTGAGCAGTTCTTC. Its translation is CASSLGGRGEQFF. The chain links TRBV7-2 to TRBJ2-1, with 9 bases aligning to TRBD2. Per the germline V gene, CDR1 is SGHTA and CDR2 is FQGNSA. The CDR3 is 13 amino acids. Trimming at V came to 3 bases and at J to 9 bases, leaving 3 bases not matched to a gene.

This clone appeared a few times. The chain carries TRBV9 and TRBJ1-6, with no clear D. Trimming shortened V by 4 bases and J by 4 bases, and 12 bases separated the two germline ends. There are 15 residues in the CDR3. Looked up from germline, CDR1 is SGDLS and CDR2 is YYNGEE. CDR3 in amino acids: CASSPIPGYNSPLHF. Here the CDR3 DNA reads TGTGCCAGCAGCCCCATCCCGGGATATAATTCACCCCTCCACTTT.

About this clone: The limits of the CDR3 on the DNA are not certain, so only TCRdb's listed CDR3 is given. The genes are TRBV27 and TRBJ2-5; the DNA was not used to check the table's D call, TRBD1. With termini counted, the CDR3 has 11 amino acids. Germline V gene data show CDR1 as MNHEY and CDR2 as SMNVEV (reference sequence). The CDR3: CASSSSQGQYF.

The gene calls are TRBV7-7 and TRBJ2-2; 11 nucleotides agree with TRBD1. Losses at the gene ends were 4 bases for V and 4 bases for J; bases not matched to a gene: 8. The CDR3 length is 17 residues. The V gene's germline CDR1 is SSHAT and CDR2 FNYEAQ (reference sequence). The CDR3 protein is CASSSIAGTGGTGELFF. The CDR3 region has the DNA TGTGCCAGCAGCTCGATAGCCGGGACAGGGGGCACCGGGGAGCTGTTTTTT.

CDR3 protein: CASSRSTSGRAEDTQYF. In DNA form, the CDR3 reads TGCGCCAGCAGCCGCTCGACTAGCGGGAGGGCGGAAGATACGCAGTATTTT. V usage is TRBV4-3 and J usage is TRBJ2-3, with 14 bases matching TRBD2. Trimming removed 4 bases from V and 5 bases from J; junction bases left unmatched: 8. Germline V CDR1 and CDR2: LGHNA, YSLEER. The CDR3 extends over 17 amino acids.

The V call is TRBV7-2, the J call TRBJ2-7; 9 nucleotides line up with TRBD2. In germline, CDR1 is SGHTA, CDR2 FQGNSA. The CDR3 has 19 residues. J was trimmed by 3 bases and V by 3 bases; bases with no gene match: 18. CDR3 sequence reads: CASSFKRGARVAGDYEQYV. CDR3 nucleotides: TGTGCCAGCAGCTTCAAAAGGGGGGCGCGAGTAGCGGGAGACTACGAGCAGTACGTC.

In this sample, this clone turned up a few times. The same CDR3 can be traced to other DNA sequences in this sample. The CDR3 reads CASSQVGQLNYGYTF. In DNA form, the CDR3 reads TGTGCCAGCAGCCAAGTAGGACAGCTAAACTATGGCTACACCTTC. V gene TRBV3-1 (or the pseudogene TRBV3-2) combines with J gene TRBJ1-2, with a possible D match to TRBD1 (6 bases). V lost 1 base to trimming and J lost 2 bases, with 11 bases between them. The CDR3 covers 15 residues. Germline CDR1 LGHDT, CDR2 YNNKEL (reference sequence).

This clone appeared a few times. The chain uses TRBV7-2 and TRBJ1-6, with 9 positions matching TRBD1. Per the germline V gene, CDR1 is SGHTA and CDR2 is FQGNSA. CDR3 length equals 15 residues. The V segment lost 5 bases and the J segment 10 bases; nucleotides outside the gene matches: 9. This CDR3 reads CASSQDRGINSPLHF. The CDR3, as DNA: TGTGCCAGCAGCCAGGACAGGGGAATAAACTCACCCCTCCACTTT.

The genes are TRBV7-8 and TRBJ2-7, with 9 bases lining up with TRBD1. CDR3 length: 15 amino acids. Germline lookup yields CDR1 SGHVS and CDR2 FQNEAQ. V lost 0 bases and J lost 3; bases outside the gene matches: 3. The CDR3 spells CASSLAGTGNYEQYV. The DNA of the CDR3 is TGTGCCAGCAGCTTAGCCGGGACAGGGAACTACGAGCAGTACGTC.

The chain uses TRBV6-6 and TRBJ2-7; D may be TRBD1 (6 bases). V shed 9 bases and J shed 3 bases, with 12 bases lying between them. Germline V CDR1 and CDR2: MNHNY, SVGAGI (reference sequence). The length of the CDR3 is 12 residues. This chain's CDR3 is CASGEGGYEQYV. DNA for the CDR3: TGTGCCAGTGGGGAAGGGGGCTACGAGCAGTACGTC.

The gene calls are TRBV19 and TRBJ1-2; D gene uncertain. The V and J ends lost 7 bases and 3 bases respectively, with 12 bases between them. The CDR3 sequence is 13 residues long. Germline V lookup: CDR1 LNHDA, CDR2 SQIVND (reference sequence). CDR3 region: CASTLQEDYGYTF. In DNA, the CDR3 is TGTGCCAGTACCCTCCAGGAGGACTATGGCTACACCTTC.

This clone was picked up one time. V and J are TRBV10-2 and TRBJ2-7; no clear D. V gave up 4 bases and J gave up 1 base, with 8 bases separating them. CDR3 length equals 13 residues. The germline V gene encodes CDR1 WSHSY and CDR2 SAAADI. CDR3 protein: CASSAQASYEQYV. The CDR3 DNA is TGCGCCAGCAGTGCCCAGGCGTCCTACGAGCAGTACGTC.

The chain joins TRBV18 to TRBJ2-6; 8 nucleotides align to TRBD2. V lost 8 bases, J lost 1 base, and 16 bases stayed unmatched. The CDR3 consists of 19 residues. Per the germline V gene, CDR1 is KGHSH and CDR2 is LQKENI. Here the CDR3 reads CASLRGGSPGTSGANVLTF. CDR3 DNA sequence: TGTGCCAGCCTTCGGGGGGGTTCACCCGGGACTTCTGGGGCCAACGTCCTGACTTTC.

V gene TRBV13 combines with J gene TRBJ2-1; 8 bases agree with TRBD1. The length of the CDR3 is 16 residues. Germline V gene lookup returns CDR1 PRHDT and CDR2 FYEKMQ (reference sequence). The J segment lost 7 bases and the V segment lost 0 bases, leaving 8 bases of the junction unmatched. This CDR3 reads CASSLGGRGRVNEQFF. The DNA of the CDR3 is TGTGCCAGCAGCTTAGGCGGCAGGGGGCGCGTAAATGAGCAGTTCTTC.

This clone was observed once. The gene calls are TRBV6-1 and TRBJ2-7, with D perhaps TRBD2 (6 bases). Germline V gives CDR1 MNHNS, CDR2 SASEGT. The V gene lost 3 bases and the J gene lost 4 bases, with 10 bases spanning the gap. CDR3 length equals 13 residues. The CDR3 reads CASSDGRGYEQYV. CDR3 nucleotides: TGTGCCAGCAGTGACGGTCGGGGGTACGAGCAGTACGTC.

This clone was recorded only once. The J gene is TRBJ2-1, the V gene TRBV5-1; weak D call: TRBD2 (6 bases). In germline, CDR1 is SGHRS, CDR2 YFSETQ. V was shortened by 0 bases and J by 5 bases, with 9 bases between the two germline ends. The CDR3 length is 14 residues. The CDR3 is CASSLAAGNNEQFF. The CDR3 bases are TGCGCCAGCAGCTTGGCAGCGGGTAACAATGAGCAGTTCTTC.

This rearrangement joins TRBV18 to TRBJ1-3; D is unclear. The germline V gene encodes CDR1 KGHSH and CDR2 LQKENI. V lost 3 bases and J lost 0, with 15 bases in between. CDR3 length equals 17 residues. CDR3 DNA: TGTGCCAGCTCACCGAAATCTCTTTTGAGCTCTGGAAACACCATATATTTT. Its protein is CASSPKSLLSSGNTIYF.

The chain carries TRBV10-1 and TRBJ1-1; D is unclear. Trimming removed 2 bases at V and 4 bases at J, with 11 bases between. Germline V gives CDR1 WNHNN, CDR2 SYGVQD (reference sequence). CDR3 length: 14 residues. Here the CDR3 DNA reads TGCGCCAGCAGTGAGGTTTGGCCTGGCACTGAAGCTTTCTTT. Amino acid sequence: CASSEVWPGTEAFF.

The V call is TRBV10-3, the J call TRBJ2-5; TRBD2 aligns across 8 bases. Germline values: CDR1 ENHRY, CDR2 SYGVKD. Trimming took 2 bases from V and 5 from J; bases not matched to a gene: 4. The CDR3 totals 14 residues. The CDR3 spells CAISEPGGEETQYF. CDR3 coding DNA: TGTGCCATCAGTGAGCCGGGAGGGGAGGAGACCCAGTACTTC.

This sequence joins TRBV11-2 and TRBJ2-3; possible D gene TRBD2, 7 bases. V lost 5 bases to trimming and J lost 3 bases, with 15 bases between them. Germline-derived CDR1 and CDR2 are SGHAT and FQNNGV. The CDR3 runs 15 residues. DNA for the CDR3: TGTGCCAGCAGCCTACAGAGGGGGGGGACAGATACGCAGTATTTT. Translated: CASSLQRGGTDTQYF.